This TCR beta chain was captured by sequencing in a study of blood T cells in healthy people across ages. Findings and caveats of the study: Older age went with lower TCR beta diversity per million T cells, in a roughly linear way.

A note on this clonotype: Its matching antigen is unknown. This clone may be a read error of a much larger clone one base away.

PCR was performed a second time for roughly 7 to 11 cycles using a sample-barcoded 5' primer and a J-beta primer mix. A minimum of 2.5 million CDR3-containing paired-end reads was obtained for each sample. One entry per CDR3 protein results from TCRdb running MiXCR on the 5' RACE reads. The sample holds 850,000 or so distinct CDR3 sequences, around 28% seen once. The CDR3 is 15 amino acids. The V gene lost 5 bases and the J gene lost 7 bases, with 20 bases spanning the gap. From germline, CDR1 is SGHAT and CDR2 FQNNGV. Sequenced: blood. The V call is TRBV11-2, the J call TRBJ2-5; the D gene could be TRBD1 or TRBD2 (5 bases each). This receptor was obtained from a woman at least 80 years old in good health. Written as DNA, the CDR3 is TGTGCCAGCAGCCCCAACCTTGGGGGATCGGGGACCCAGTACTTC. This codes for CASSPNLGGSGTQYF.